This paragraph covers one T cell receptor beta chain sequence. Distinct nucleotide sequences in the sample also encode this CDR3. These data originate in a study of blood T cell repertoires in COVID-19. Study-level information: From the United States, Italy and Spain came samples of acute and convalescent COVID-19. PBMCs, B-cell-depleted T cells, or T cells provided the cDNA or gDNA that made up the material.

Germline V gives CDR1 MNHEY, CDR2 SVGAGI. Germline trimming cut 8 bases from V and 5 bases from J; bases unmatched to any gene: 2. The CDR3 has 13 amino acids. In the original processing: The assay estimated nucleated cells by amplifying reference gene primers. Some clones are missing from TCRdb's copy, which holds only in-frame ones; the method was immunoSEQ multiplex PCR. The V and J calls and clone size are taken from that table; D and trimming were inferred from the DNA. The repertoire holds 120,000 or so clones, 81% seen once, with 3.8% in the top ten. Sequencing was performed on peripheral blood. This sequence was found in a woman between 45 and 65 years old with acute or convalescent COVID-19. The V gene is TRBV6-5, the J gene TRBJ2-2, with TRBD1 matching 10 bases. This CDR3 is CASRTGGTGELFF. CDR3 sequence (DNA): TGTGCCAGCCGGACAGGGGGGACCGGGGAGCTGTTTTTT.